Listed below are T cell receptor beta chains from one sample, sequenced in a study of T cell responses to AZD1222 COVID-19 vaccine. Sequenced by immunoSEQ multiplex PCR; TCRdb stores in-frame clones only, minus some. The sample carries over 110,000 clones, almost 90% recorded once. Sample: peripheral blood, taken 28 days after the second AZD1222 dose. Receptor source: an adult who received the AZD1222 COVID-19 vaccine. Both conserved end residues are part of each CDR3. The order of the fields is J gene, V gene, D gene, clone size, CDR3 protein, CDR3 DNA. The D gene is left open where the match is weak. Where a row states a size, it is once, few, many or the class of an expanded clone; other rows omit it.

J: TRBJ1-6
V: TRBV3-1/TRBV3-2
D: NA
size: NA
CDR3: CASSQDGRYNSPLHF
DNA: TGTGCCAGCAGCCAAGACGGCAGGTATAATTCACCCCTCCACTTT

J: TRBJ2-1
V: TRBV10-1
D: TRBD2
size: NA
CDR3: CASSQGGLAGAGSYNEQFF
DNA: TGCGCCAGCAGCCAGGGGGGACTAGCGGGAGCGGGTTCCTACAATGAGCAGTTCTTC

J: TRBJ2-1
V: TRBV7-7
D: TRBD1
size: NA
CDR3: CASSLDRALNNEQFF
DNA: TGTGCTAGCAGCTTGGACAGGGCATTGAACAATGAGCAGTTCTTC

J: TRBJ1-5
V: TRBV10-3
D: TRBD1
size: NA
CDR3: CAISPGQANQPQHF
DNA: TGTGCCATCAGTCCCGGACAGGCGAATCAGCCCCAGCATTTT

J: TRBJ1-1
V: TRBV30
D: NA
size: NA
CDR3: CAWSYRFGAEAFF
DNA: TGTGCCTGGAGTTACAGGTTCGGCGCTGAAGCTTTCTTT

J: TRBJ2-2
V: TRBV11-2
D: NA
size: NA
CDR3: CASSSSSQSGRGELFF
DNA: TGTGCCAGCAGCTCCTCGTCACAGTCGGGAAGAGGGGAGCTGTTTTTT

J: TRBJ1-1
V: TRBV5-4
D: NA
size: NA
CDR3: CASSGRGYTEAFF
DNA: TGTGCCAGCAGCGGTAGGGGATACACTGAAGCTTTCTTT

J: TRBJ2-3
V: TRBV10-1
D: NA
size: few
CDR3: CASSEGRVGADTQYF
DNA: TGCGCCAGCAGTGAAGGTCGAGTAGGGGCAGATACGCAGTATTTT

J: TRBJ1-2
V: TRBV6-5
D: NA
size: NA
CDR3: CASSSAGGNYGYTF
DNA: TGTGCCAGCAGTTCGGCGGGGGGGAACTATGGCTACACCTTC

J: TRBJ2-1
V: TRBV9
D: TRBD2
size: once
CDR3: CASSATSGGSYNEQFF
DNA: TGTGCCAGCAGCGCCACTAGCGGGGGGTCCTACAATGAGCAGTTCTTC

J: TRBJ1-3
V: TRBV11-3
D: NA
size: NA
CDR3: CASSLDPNPGNTIYF
DNA: TGTGCCAGCAGCTTAGATCCGAATCCTGGAAACACCATATATTTT

J: TRBJ1-5
V: TRBV20-1
D: NA
size: NA
CDR3: CSAREQPQHF
DNA: TGCAGTGCTAGGGAACAGCCCCAGCATTTT

J: TRBJ2-3
V: TRBV24-1
D: NA
size: NA
CDR3: CATSDPLASVKRADTQYF
DNA: TGTGCCACCAGTGATCCCTTGGCTTCGGTCAAAAGGGCAGATACGCAGTATTTT

J: TRBJ1-5
V: TRBV28
D: NA
size: NA
CDR3: CASSSRVYSNQPQHF
DNA: TGTGCCAGCAGTAGTAGAGTTTATAGCAATCAGCCCCAGCATTTT

J: TRBJ2-2
V: TRBV19
D: NA
size: NA
CDR3: CASSISLPWGTGELFF
DNA: TGTGCCAGTAGTATTAGTCTACCCTGGGGCACCGGGGAGCTGTTTTTT

J: TRBJ2-4
V: TRBV24-1
D: NA
size: NA
CDR3: CATSDSTGNIQYF
DNA: TGTGCCACCAGTGATTCCACAGGGAACATTCAGTACTTC

J: TRBJ2-2
V: TRBV24-1
D: NA
size: NA
CDR3: CATSDWGRERAGELFF
DNA: TGTGCCACCAGTGACTGGGGGCGGGAGAGGGCCGGGGAGCTGTTTTTT

J: TRBJ1-5
V: TRBV4-2
D: NA
size: once
CDR3: CASSQEGVFGNQPQHF
DNA: TGTGCCAGCAGCCAAGAGGGTGTATTCGGGAATCAGCCCCAGCATTTT

J: TRBJ1-3
V: TRBV23-1
D: NA
size: NA
CDR3: CASSQSGLGGPGSGNTIYF
DNA: TGCGCCAGCAGTCAATCTGGTTTGGGGGGGCCGGGCTCTGGAAACACCATATATTTT